One T cell receptor (beta chain) is described in this entry. PCRs were each spiked with synthetic TCR analog templates. Here immunoSEQ multiplex PCR was the method, and the copy in TCRdb shows in-frame clones only, minus some. The sample includes 75,000 to 95,000 clones, 90% to 95% of them seen just once. The data were taken from a study of PD-L1 blockade in urothelial cancer. Study-wide background: Atezolizumab 1,200 mg was given intravenously every 3 weeks, starting 2014. The authors examined blood 3 weeks (second dose) and 6 weeks after treatment start.

CDR3 size: 12 residues. Germline V CDR1 and CDR2: ENHRY, SYGVKD. V lost 8 bases to trimming and J lost 4 bases; unmatched junction nucleotides: 0. The J gene is TRBJ1-1, the V gene TRBV10-3; TRBD1 agrees at 11 bases. The sequenced sample was PBMCs, obtained around atezolizumab (anti-PD-L1) treatment. The TCR comes from a man aged 55 to 70 with urothelial cancer. The CDR3 DNA reads TGTGCCATCGGGACAGGGGGCACTGAAGCTTTCTTT. Translation: CAIGTGGTEAFF.